This T cell receptor (beta chain) stems from a study of blood T cells in healthy people across ages. Per-sample yields of isolated PBMCs were at least 6 million. Alongside a J-beta primer mix, a sample-barcoded 5' primer served in a second PCR lasting about 7 to 11 cycles. A template-switch adaptor that had 12 random nucleotides put a tag on each cDNA molecule. TCRdb recomputed calls from the 5' RACE reads with MiXCR, one row per CDR3 protein. The sample consists of roughly 900,000 distinct CDR3 sequences, 40% to 60% of them appearing once. The V gene's germline CDR1 is SGHRS and CDR2 YFSETQ. The CDR3 extends over 13 amino acids. Between the trimmed V and J ends, which lost 0 bases and 6 bases, there was a span of 10 bases.

The clonotype comes from a man aged 25 to 45 in good health. Sequenced: blood. V is TRBV5-1 and J is TRBJ2-7; the D gene is possibly TRBD1 (5 bases). The CDR3 loop is CASSLVRRGEQYF. CDR3 nucleotide sequence: TGCGCCAGCAGCTTGGTTCGTAGGGGCGAGCAGTACTTC.